The 8 T cell receptor beta chains given below trace back to one sample, sequenced in a study of T cell responses to AZD1222 COVID-19 vaccine. The table came from immunoSEQ multiplex PCR; TCRdb's copy has only in-frame clones and leaves some out. The data contain 140,000 to 150,000 clones, approximately 89% of them singletons. The sample consisted of peripheral blood, taken on day 0 of AZD1222 vaccination. These receptors all stem from an adult in good health.

The chain joins TRBV18 to TRBJ1-3, with TRBD1 as a possible D gene (6 bases). CDR3 size: 15 residues. CDR1 and CDR2 (germline): KGHSH, LQKENI. V was trimmed by 3 bases and J by 0 bases, leaving 9 bases between them. CDR3 region: CASSPYRDSGNTIYF. The CDR3 nucleotides are TGTGCCAGCTCACCTTACAGGGACTCTGGAAACACCATATATTTT. The full variable domain, its missing parts supplied by reference TRBV18 and TRBJ1-3, is NAGVMQNPRHLVRRRGQEARLRCSPMKGHSHVYWYRQLPEEGLKFMVYLQKENIIDESGMPKERFSAEFPKEGPSILRIQQVVRGDSAAYFCASSPYRDSGNTIYFGEGSWLTVV.

Turning to this clone: An end of the junction differs from the germline gene, which may be a read error. V and J are TRBV9 and TRBJ2-3, with 9 nucleotides matching TRBD2. This CDR3 is built from 11 residues. The V gene's germline CDR1 is SGDLS and CDR2 YYNGEE. The CDR3 protein is CASSTSGPPDF. The CDR3 DNA follows: TGTGCCAGCAGTACTAGCGGGCCCCCGGATTTT.

The chain joins TRBV23-1 to TRBJ1-5, with D possibly being TRBD1 (5 bases). TRBV23-1 is given ORF status, its function remaining uncertain. The CDR3 runs to 16 residues. V dropped 4 bases and J dropped 5 bases, with 18 bases sitting between them. Here the CDR3 reads CASSPRTQPFDQPQHF. The CDR3 DNA follows: TGCGCCAGCAGTCCCAGGACACAACCCTTTGATCAGCCCCAGCATTTT.

V is TRBV5-5 and J is TRBJ2-1; TRBD2 matches at 8 bases. V shed 5 bases, J shed 5 bases, and the junction held 6 bases outside the gene matches. The CDR3 has 14 amino acids. Germline assignment: CDR1 SGHKS and CDR2 YYEKEE (reference sequence). The DNA of the CDR3 is TGTGCCAGCAGGTCCTATAGCGGGGACAATGAGCAGTTCTTC. Translation gives CASRSYSGDNEQFF.

The genes are TRBV4-1 and TRBJ2-7, with TRBD2 as a possible D gene (5 bases). Germline values: CDR1 MGHRA, CDR2 YSYEKL. This CDR3 is 13 amino acids long. Between the trimmed V and J ends, which lost 5 bases and 4 bases, there was a span of 12 bases. CDR3: CASSSGSAYEQYF. CDR3 DNA: TGCGCCAGCAGCTCGGGATCCGCATACGAGCAGTACTTC.

This chain connects TRBV27 to TRBJ2-7; 8 bases are a match to TRBD2. The CDR3 consists of 15 residues. The germline V gene has CDR1 MNHEY and CDR2 SMNVEV (reference sequence). Germline trimming cut 5 bases from V and 9 bases from J; bases unmatched to any gene: 15. CDR3 sequence (DNA): TGTGCCAGCAGTACGCCGGGACTAGGGAAAAGCGGGCAGTACTTC. Its protein is CASSTPGLGKSGQYF.

This rearrangement joins TRBV7-3 to TRBJ2-5, with D unclear. Germline V gene lookup returns CDR1 SGHTA and CDR2 FQGTGA. The CDR3 runs 13 residues. The ends were cut back, 5 bases at V and 0 bases at J, with 7 bases in the middle. The CDR3 DNA reads as TGTGCCAGCAGCCCTGGCCACCAAGAGACCCAGTACTTC. Its protein is CASSPGHQETQYF.

The chain couples TRBV13 to TRBJ2-1; 8 bases line up with TRBD1. Germline CDR1 reads PRHDT; CDR2 reads FYEKMQ (reference sequence). The CDR3 runs 16 residues. V was pared by 5 bases and J by 12 bases, with 18 bases of the junction left unmatched. The CDR3 region is CASSVDGQGILGGQFF. In DNA, the CDR3 is TGTGCCAGCAGCGTGGACGGACAGGGTATTCTTGGGGGGCAGTTCTTC. Complete variable domain (other parts from reference TRBV13 and TRBJ2-1): AAGVIQSPRHLIKEKRETATLKCYPIPRHDTVYWYQQGPGQDPQFLISFYEKMQSDKGSIPDRFSAQQFSDYHSELNMSSLELGDSALYFCASSVDGQGILGGQFFGPGTRLTVL.